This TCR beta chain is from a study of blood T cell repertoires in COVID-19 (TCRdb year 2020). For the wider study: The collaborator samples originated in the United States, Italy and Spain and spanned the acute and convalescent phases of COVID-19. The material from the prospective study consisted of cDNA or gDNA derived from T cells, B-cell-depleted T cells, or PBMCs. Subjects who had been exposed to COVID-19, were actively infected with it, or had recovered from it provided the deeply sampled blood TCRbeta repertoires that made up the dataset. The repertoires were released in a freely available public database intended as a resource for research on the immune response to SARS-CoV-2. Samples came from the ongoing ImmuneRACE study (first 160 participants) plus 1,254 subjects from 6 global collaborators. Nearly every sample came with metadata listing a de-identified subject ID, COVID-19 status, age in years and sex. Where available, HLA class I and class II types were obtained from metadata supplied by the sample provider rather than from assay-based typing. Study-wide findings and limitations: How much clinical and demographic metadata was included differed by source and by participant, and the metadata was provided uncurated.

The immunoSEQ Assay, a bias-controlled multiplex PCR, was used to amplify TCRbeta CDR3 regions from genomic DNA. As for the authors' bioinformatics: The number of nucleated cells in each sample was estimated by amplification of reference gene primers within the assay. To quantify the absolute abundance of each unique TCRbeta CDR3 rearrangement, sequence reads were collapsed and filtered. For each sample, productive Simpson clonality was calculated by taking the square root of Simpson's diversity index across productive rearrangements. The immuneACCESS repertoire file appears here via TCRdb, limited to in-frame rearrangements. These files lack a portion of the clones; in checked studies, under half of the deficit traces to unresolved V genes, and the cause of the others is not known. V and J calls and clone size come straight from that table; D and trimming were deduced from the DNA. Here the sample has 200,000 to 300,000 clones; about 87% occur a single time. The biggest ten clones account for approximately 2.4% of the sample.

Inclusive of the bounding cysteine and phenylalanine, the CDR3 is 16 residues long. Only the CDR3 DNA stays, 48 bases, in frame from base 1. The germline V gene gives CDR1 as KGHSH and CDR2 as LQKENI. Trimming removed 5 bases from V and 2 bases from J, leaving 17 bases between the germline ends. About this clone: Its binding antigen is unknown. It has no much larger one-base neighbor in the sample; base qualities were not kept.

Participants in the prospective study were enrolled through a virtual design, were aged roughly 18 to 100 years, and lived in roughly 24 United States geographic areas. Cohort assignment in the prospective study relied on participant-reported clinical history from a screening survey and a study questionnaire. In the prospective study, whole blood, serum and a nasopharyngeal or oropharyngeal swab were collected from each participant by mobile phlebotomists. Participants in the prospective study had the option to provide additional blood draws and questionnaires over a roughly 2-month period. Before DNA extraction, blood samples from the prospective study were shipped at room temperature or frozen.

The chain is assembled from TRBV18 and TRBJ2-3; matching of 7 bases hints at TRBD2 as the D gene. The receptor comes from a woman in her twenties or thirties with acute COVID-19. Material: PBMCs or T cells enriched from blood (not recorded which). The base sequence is TGTGCCAGCTCATCCGAGGGGGGGAGTTCCACAGATACGCAGTATTTT. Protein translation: CASSSEGGSSTDTQYF.